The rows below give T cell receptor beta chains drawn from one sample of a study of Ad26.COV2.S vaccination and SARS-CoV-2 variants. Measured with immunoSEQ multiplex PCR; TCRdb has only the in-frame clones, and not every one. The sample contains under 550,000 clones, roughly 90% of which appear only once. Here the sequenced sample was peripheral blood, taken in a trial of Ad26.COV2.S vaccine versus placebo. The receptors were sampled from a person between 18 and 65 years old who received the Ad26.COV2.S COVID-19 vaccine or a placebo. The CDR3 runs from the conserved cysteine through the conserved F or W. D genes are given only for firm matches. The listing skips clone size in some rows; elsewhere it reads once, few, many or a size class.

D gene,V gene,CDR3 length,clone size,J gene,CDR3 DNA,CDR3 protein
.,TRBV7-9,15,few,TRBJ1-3,TGTGCCAGCAGCTTAGGAGTCCAATCTGGAAACACCATATATTTT,CASSLGVQSGNTIYF
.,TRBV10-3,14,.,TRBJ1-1,TGTGCCATCAGGGGGGGACGGACGAACACTGAAGCTTTCTTT,CAIRGGRTNTEAFF
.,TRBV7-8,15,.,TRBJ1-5,TGTGCCAGCAGCTTAGGGGGGGCAGGCAATCAGCCCCAGCATTTT,CASSLGGAGNQPQHF
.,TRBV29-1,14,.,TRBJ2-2,TGCAGCGTTGGAGGGGCGTCGAACACCGGGGAGCTGTTTTTT,CSVGGASNTGELFF
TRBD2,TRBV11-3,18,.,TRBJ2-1,TGTGCCAGCAGCTTAGGATCGGGTAGCGGGGGGGCCTACAATGAGCAGTTCTTC,CASSLGSGSGGAYNEQFF
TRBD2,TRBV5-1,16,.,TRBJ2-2,TGCGCCAGCAGCCCCCAATCGGCGGGGGGGCCCGGGGAGCTGTTTTTT,CASSPQSAGGPGELFF
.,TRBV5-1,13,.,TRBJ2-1,TGCGCCAGCAGCTTGCAGGGATTATATGAGCAGTTCTTC,CASSLQGLYEQFF
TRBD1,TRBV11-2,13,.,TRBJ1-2,TGTGCCAGCAGCCTCGACAGGGGATATGGCTACACCTTC,CASSLDRGYGYTF
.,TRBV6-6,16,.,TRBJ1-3,TGTGCCAGCAGTTACTCGGCGCGACAGCCTGGAAACACCATATATTTT,CASSYSARQPGNTIYF
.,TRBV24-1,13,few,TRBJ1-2,TGTGCCACCAGCCCAACAGGGAACTATGGCTACACCTTC,CATSPTGNYGYTF
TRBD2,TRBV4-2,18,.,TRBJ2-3,TGTGCCAGCAGCCAAGGTAACGGGGGGGCCTATAGCACAGATACGCAGTATTTT,CASSQGNGGAYSTDTQYF
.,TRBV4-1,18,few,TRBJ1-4,TGCGCCAGCAGCCAAGGGGAGGGTCCGAGACCGATTAATGAAAAACTGTTTTTT,CASSQGEGPRPINEKLFF
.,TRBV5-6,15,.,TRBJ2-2,TGTGCCAGCAGCTTCACAGGGCGAAACACCGGGGAGCTGTTTTTT,CASSFTGRNTGELFF
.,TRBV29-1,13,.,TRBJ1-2,TGCAGCGTTACCCCAATACAGGACTATGGCTACACCTTC,CSVTPIQDYGYTF
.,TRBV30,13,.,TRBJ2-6,TGTGCCTGGAGCCCCAATGGGGCCAACGTCCTGACTTTC,CAWSPNGANVLTF
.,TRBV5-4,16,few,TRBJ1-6,TGTGCCAGCAGCTTGGGAGGACGGACCGCTGGTTCACCCCTCCACTTT,CASSLGGRTAGSPLHF